These 16 T cell receptor beta chains came from one sample sequenced in a study of Ad26.COV2.S vaccination and SARS-CoV-2 variants. Specified treatment: around 19 received Ad26.COV2.S at low or high dose, single or two shots; 5 received placebo; per-sample allocation not given. Vaccine and placebo recipients were sampled on day 63 after the first injection. Assay used: immunoSEQ multiplex PCR; TCRdb lists only in-frame clones, some missing. Of nearly 400,000 clones in the sample, 89% were seen once. The sample here was peripheral blood, taken in a trial of Ad26.COV2.S vaccine versus placebo. These TCRs come from a person aged 18-65 years who received the Ad26.COV2.S COVID-19 vaccine or a placebo.

The CDR3 protein is CASSLSGLPDTQYF. In DNA, the CDR3 is TGTGCCAGCAGCTTAAGCGGGTTGCCAGATACGCAGTATTTT. The rearrangement uses TRBV7-8 and TRBJ2-3; D is perhaps TRBD2 (6 bases). Germline V gene lookup returns CDR1 SGHVS and CDR2 FQNEAQ. Trimming pared 2 bases from V and 4 bases from J, leaving 10 bases between. The CDR3 totals 14 residues.

This clone was found a few times. The chain carries TRBV12-5 and TRBJ2-7; 8 nucleotides agree with TRBD2. Trimming removed 10 bases from V and 4 bases from J; junction bases left unmatched: 3. The CDR3 contains 11 residues. Germline V CDR1 and CDR2: LGHNT, FRNRAP. The CDR3 DNA reads as TGTGCTACGGGACTAGGTTACGAGCAGTACTTC. Residues: CATGLGYEQYF.

This chain joins TRBV27 and TRBJ1-3, with D tentatively TRBD1 (6 bases). Germline V gene data show CDR1 as MNHEY and CDR2 as SMNVEV (reference sequence). The CDR3 is 14 amino acids. The V end lost 6 bases, the J end lost 1 base, and 10 bases lay between the germline ends. CDR3 DNA: TGTGCCAGCAGGGGGGCTGGGTCTGGAAACACCATATATTTT. It yields the protein CASRGAGSGNTIYF.

This chain uses TRBV6-5 with TRBJ2-3; either TRBD1 or TRBD2 may supply D (5 bases each). Deletions cut 6 bases from V and 5 bases from J, with 18 bases between. CDR1 and CDR2 from the germline V gene are MNHEY and SVGAGI. The CDR3 has 15 residues. CDR3 region: CASSASPGRGDTQYF. The CDR3 nucleotides read TGTGCCAGCAGCGCGAGTCCGGGACGGGGAGATACGCAGTATTTT.

The chain employs TRBV11-2 and TRBJ2-7; D perhaps matches TRBD1 (6 bases). Looked up from germline, CDR1 is SGHAT and CDR2 is FQNNGV. With 7 bases removed from V and 3 bases from J, the gap between germline ends came to 10 bases. CDR3 length equals 12 residues. As DNA, the CDR3 is TGTGCCAGCACCCACAGGGTCTACGAGCAGTACTTC. It yields the protein CASTHRVYEQYF.

V usage is TRBV19 and J usage is TRBJ1-2; no reliable D call. V was clipped by 0 bases and J by 0 bases, with 11 bases between them. The germline V gene has CDR1 LNHDA and CDR2 SQIVND (reference sequence). The CDR3 extends over 16 amino acids. Here the CDR3 reads CASSIDIQNTNYGYTF. CDR3 DNA sequence: TGTGCCAGTAGTATAGATATTCAGAATACTAACTATGGCTACACCTTC.

This chain joins TRBV6-5 and TRBJ2-5; possible D gene TRBD1, 5 bases. Trimming removed 7 bases at V and 6 bases at J, with 12 bases between. Germline-derived CDR1 and CDR2 are MNHEY and SVGAGI. This CDR3 region has 12 residues. CDR3 loop: CASTPGLKTQYF. Here the CDR3 DNA reads TGTGCCAGCACCCCAGGGTTGAAGACCCAGTACTTC.

This chain connects TRBV24-1 to TRBJ2-1; 10 bases match TRBD2. This CDR3 region has 18 residues. Germline values: CDR1 KGHDR, CDR2 SFDVKD. V trimming: 2 bases; J trimming: 0 bases; junction bases outside the gene matches: 6. This chain's CDR3 is CATSDSGTSVSSYNEQFF. In nucleotides, the CDR3 is TGTGCCACCAGTGATTCTGGGACTAGCGTTAGCTCCTACAATGAGCAGTTCTTC.

The gene calls are TRBV19 and TRBJ1-2; D may be TRBD1 (5 bases). CDR3 length equals 14 residues. The germline V and J ends were trimmed by 3 bases and 4 bases, with 12 bases remaining between them. The germline gives CDR1 LNHDA, CDR2 SQIVND (reference sequence). The CDR3 sequence: CASSIEGSSYGYTF. DNA of the CDR3: TGTGCCAGTAGTATCGAGGGGAGTTCCTATGGCTACACCTTC.

DNA for the CDR3: TGCACCAGCAGCCACCTAGCGGGTGGGTACGAGCAGTACTTC. Its protein product is CTSSHLAGGYEQYF. The rearrangement uses TRBV1 and TRBJ2-7; the DNA was not compared with TRBD2, the D call given in the table. TRBV1 is termed a pseudogene. The CDR3 is made up of 14 amino acids.

V and J are TRBV6-5 and TRBJ1-5, with TRBD1 identical over 8 bases. Germline values: CDR1 MNHEY, CDR2 SVGAGI. The CDR3 is 15 amino acids. After removal of 0 bases from V and 6 bases from J, the junction contained 4 bases not matched to a gene. The DNA for the CDR3 is TGTGCCAGCAGTTACTCGGCAGGGGGCGGTCAGCCCCAGCATTTT. As protein: CASSYSAGGGQPQHF.

The rearrangement uses TRBV10-2 and TRBJ1-6; D gene uncertain. This CDR3 comprises 15 residues. The V end lost 8 bases, the J end lost 7 bases, and 18 bases lay between the germline ends. Germline V CDR1 and CDR2: WSHSY, SAAADI. CDR3 region: CASLLGLEVNSPLHF. The DNA of the CDR3 is TGCGCCAGCCTCCTGGGCTTAGAAGTCAATTCACCCCTCCACTTT.

The genes are TRBV7-2 and TRBJ1-2; D not certain. CDR3 length: 12 residues. Germline assignment: CDR1 SGHTA and CDR2 FQGNSA. With 5 bases removed from V and 5 bases from J, the gap between germline ends came to 9 bases. As DNA, the CDR3 is TGTGCCAGCAGCGGCTACCGTTATGGCTACACCTTC. This gives the protein CASSGYRYGYTF.

This clone occurred once. V gene TRBV5-1 combines with J gene TRBJ2-7; 7 nucleotides agree with TRBD2. Germline assignment: CDR1 SGHRS and CDR2 YFSETQ. The CDR3 has 13 amino acids. V gave up 1 base and J gave up 5 bases; unmatched junction bases: 3. The CDR3 reads CASSLSGTDEQYF. CDR3 bases: TGCGCCAGCAGCTTGAGCGGGACTGACGAGCAGTACTTC.

About this clone itself: The junction differs from germline at one of its ends, possibly a read error. Other DNA sequences in this sample translate to the same CDR3. The gene calls are TRBV28 and TRBJ1-6; unclear D gene. Germline CDR1 MDHEN, CDR2 SYDVKM. The CDR3 is made up of 16 amino acids. The CDR3 DNA is TGTGCTAGCAGTTTGAGGTCAAACTCCTATAATTCACCCCTCCACTTT. It translates to CASSLRSNSYNSPLHF. Full variable domain (rest looked up from reference TRBV28 and TRBJ1-6): DVKVTQSSRYLVKRTGEKVFLECVQDMDHENMFWYRQDPGLGLRLIYFSYDVKMKEKGDIPEGYSVSREKKERFSLILESASTNQTSMYLCASSLRSNSYNSPLHFGNGTRLTVT.

The chain combines TRBV10-1 with TRBJ2-2; D not certain. The V end was cut by 4 bases, the J end by 6 bases, with 9 bases between. CDR1 is WNHNN and CDR2 is SYGVQD in the germline V gene (reference sequence). The CDR3 is made up of 13 amino acids. Here the CDR3 DNA reads TGCGCCAGCAGTGGATTGGGCGCCGGGGAGCTGTTTTTT. This translates into CASSGLGAGELFF.